The text below deals with one T cell receptor (beta chain). Antigen: not known. The data were taken from a study of shared clonotypes between healthy human individuals. Study outcomes and limitations: The researchers took only blood, and tissue repertoires probably look different. Generally, naive subsets came out with larger estimated richness than memory subsets.

Naive CD8 cells, CD45RO-negative and positively selected for CCR7, excluded terminally differentiated effector memory CD45RA+ cells. The J segment lost 5 bases and the V segment lost 4 bases, leaving 6 bases of the junction unmatched. Germline-derived CDR1 and CDR2 are LNHDA and SQIVND (reference sequence). The CDR3 sequence is 14 residues long. The protocol was immunoSEQ multiplex PCR, while the TCRdb copy is restricted to in-frame clones and leaves out a portion. The table includes roughly 2,000,000 clones, approximately 95% detected once. Sample: naive CD8+ T cells sorted from blood. The rearrangement links TRBV19 to TRBJ2-5; 8 bases align to TRBD1. This TCR was recovered from a man in his late teens or twenties in good health. CDR3 DNA: TGTGCCAGTAGTAGTCAGGGGGCATGGGAGACCCAGTACTTC. It translates to CASSSQGAWETQYF.